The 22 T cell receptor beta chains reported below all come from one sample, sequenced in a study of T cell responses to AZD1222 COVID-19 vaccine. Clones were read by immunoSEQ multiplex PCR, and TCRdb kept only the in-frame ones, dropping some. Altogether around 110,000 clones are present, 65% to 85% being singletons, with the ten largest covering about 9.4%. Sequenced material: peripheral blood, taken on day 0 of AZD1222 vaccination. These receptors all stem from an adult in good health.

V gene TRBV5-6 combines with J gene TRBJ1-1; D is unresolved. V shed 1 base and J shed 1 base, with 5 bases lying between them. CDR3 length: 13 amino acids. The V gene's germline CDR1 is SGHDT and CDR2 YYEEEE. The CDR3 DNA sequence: TGTGCCAGCAGCTTGAAGGGGAACACTGAAGCTTTCTTT. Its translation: CASSLKGNTEAFF.

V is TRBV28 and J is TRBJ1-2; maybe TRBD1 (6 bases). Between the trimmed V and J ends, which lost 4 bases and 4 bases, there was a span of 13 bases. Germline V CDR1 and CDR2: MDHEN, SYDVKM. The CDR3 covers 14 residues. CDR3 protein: CASSSGQSIYGYTF. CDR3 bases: TGTGCCAGCAGTTCCGGACAGTCGATCTATGGCTACACCTTC.

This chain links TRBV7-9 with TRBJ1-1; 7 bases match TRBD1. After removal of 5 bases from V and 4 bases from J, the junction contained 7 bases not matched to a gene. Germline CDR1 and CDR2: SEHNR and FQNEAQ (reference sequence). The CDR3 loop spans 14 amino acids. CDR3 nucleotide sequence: TGTGCCAGCAGCGCCCTACAGGGGAGCACTGAAGCTTTCTTT. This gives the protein CASSALQGSTEAFF.

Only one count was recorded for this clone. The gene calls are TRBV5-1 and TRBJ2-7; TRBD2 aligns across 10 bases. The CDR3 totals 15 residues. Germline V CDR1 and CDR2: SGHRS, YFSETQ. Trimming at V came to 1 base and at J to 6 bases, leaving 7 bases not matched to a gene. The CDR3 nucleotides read TGCGCCAGCAGCTTGCTTCTAGCGGGGGAGGGCGAGCAGTACTTC. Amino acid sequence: CASSLLLAGEGEQYF.

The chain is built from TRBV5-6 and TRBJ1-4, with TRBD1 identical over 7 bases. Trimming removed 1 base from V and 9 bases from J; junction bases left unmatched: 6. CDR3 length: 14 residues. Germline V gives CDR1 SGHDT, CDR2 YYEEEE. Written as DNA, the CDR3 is TGTGCCAGCAGCTTGAGCCGACAGGGACAAAAACTGTTTTTT. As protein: CASSLSRQGQKLFF. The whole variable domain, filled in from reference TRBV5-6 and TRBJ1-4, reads DAGVTQSPTHLIKTRGQQVTLRCSPKSGHDTVSWYQQALGQGPQFIFQYYEEEERQRGNFPDRFSGHQFPNYSSELNVNALLLGDSALYLCASSLSRQGQKLFFGSGTQLSVL.

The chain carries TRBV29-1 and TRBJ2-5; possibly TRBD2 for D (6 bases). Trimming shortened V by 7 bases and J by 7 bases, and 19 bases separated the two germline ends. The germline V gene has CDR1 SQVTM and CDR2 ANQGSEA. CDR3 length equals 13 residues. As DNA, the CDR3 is TGCAGCGCACTCGGGACTCGCGAAGGGACCCAGTACTTC. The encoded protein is CSALGTREGTQYF.

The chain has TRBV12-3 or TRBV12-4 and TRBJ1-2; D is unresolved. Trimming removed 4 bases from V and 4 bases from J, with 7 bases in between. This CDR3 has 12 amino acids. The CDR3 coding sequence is TGTGCCAGCAGTTACACCTCCTATGGCTACACCTTC. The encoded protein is CASSYTSYGYTF.

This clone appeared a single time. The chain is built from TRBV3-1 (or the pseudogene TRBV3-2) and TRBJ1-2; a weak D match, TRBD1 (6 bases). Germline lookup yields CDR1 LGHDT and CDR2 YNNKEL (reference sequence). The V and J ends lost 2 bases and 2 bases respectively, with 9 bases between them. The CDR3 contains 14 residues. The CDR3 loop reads CASSQTGLNYGYTF. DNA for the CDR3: TGTGCCAGCAGCCAAACAGGGTTGAACTATGGCTACACCTTC.

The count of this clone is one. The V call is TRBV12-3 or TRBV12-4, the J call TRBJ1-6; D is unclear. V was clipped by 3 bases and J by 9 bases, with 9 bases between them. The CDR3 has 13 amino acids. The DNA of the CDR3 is TGTGCCAGCAGTTTGGAGAAAGCTTCACCCCTCCACTTT. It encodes CASSLEKASPLHF.

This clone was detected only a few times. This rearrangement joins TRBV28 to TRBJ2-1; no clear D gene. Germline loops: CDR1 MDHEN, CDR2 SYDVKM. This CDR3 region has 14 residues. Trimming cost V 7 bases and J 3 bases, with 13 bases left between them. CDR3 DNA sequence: TGTGCCAGCACTCCTGTGACCGGCTACAATGAGCAGTTCTTC. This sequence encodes CASTPVTGYNEQFF. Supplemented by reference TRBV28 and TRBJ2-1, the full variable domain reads DVKVTQSSRYLVKRTGEKVFLECVQDMDHENMFWYRQDPGLGLRLIYFSYDVKMKEKGDIPEGYSVSREKKERFSLILESASTNQTSMYLCASTPVTGYNEQFFGPGTRLTVL.

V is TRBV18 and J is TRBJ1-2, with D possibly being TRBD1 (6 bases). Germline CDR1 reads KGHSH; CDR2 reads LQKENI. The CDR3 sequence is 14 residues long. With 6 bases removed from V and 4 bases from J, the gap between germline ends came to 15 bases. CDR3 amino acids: CASSPKGQTYGYTF. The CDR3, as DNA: TGTGCCAGCTCCCCTAAAGGACAGACCTATGGCTACACCTTC. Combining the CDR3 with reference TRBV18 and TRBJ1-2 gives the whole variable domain NAGVMQNPRHLVRRRGQEARLRCSPMKGHSHVYWYRQLPEEGLKFMVYLQKENIIDESGMPKERFSAEFPKEGPSILRIQQVVRGDSAAYFCASSPKGQTYGYTFGSGTRLTVV.

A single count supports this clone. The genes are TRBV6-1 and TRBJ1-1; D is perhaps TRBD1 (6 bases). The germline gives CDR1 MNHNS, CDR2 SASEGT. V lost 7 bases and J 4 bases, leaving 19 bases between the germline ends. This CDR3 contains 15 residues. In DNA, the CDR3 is TGTGCCAGCAATATAGGGGGGGGTATGGGCACTGAAGCTTTCTTT. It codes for CASNIGGGMGTEAFF.

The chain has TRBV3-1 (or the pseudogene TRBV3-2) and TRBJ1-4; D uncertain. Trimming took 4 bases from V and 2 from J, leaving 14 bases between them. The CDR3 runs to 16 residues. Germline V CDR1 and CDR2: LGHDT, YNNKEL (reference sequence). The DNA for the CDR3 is TGTGCCAGCAGCCCCCGACAAGGGAGGACTAATGAAAAACTGTTTTTT. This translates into CASSPRQGRTNEKLFF.

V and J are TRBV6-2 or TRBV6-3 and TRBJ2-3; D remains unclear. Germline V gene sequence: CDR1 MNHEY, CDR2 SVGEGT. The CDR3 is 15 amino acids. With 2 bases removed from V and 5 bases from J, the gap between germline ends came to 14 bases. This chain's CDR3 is CASSYGRTHGDTQYF. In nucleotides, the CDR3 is TGTGCCAGCAGTTACGGGCGTACACACGGAGATACGCAGTATTTT.

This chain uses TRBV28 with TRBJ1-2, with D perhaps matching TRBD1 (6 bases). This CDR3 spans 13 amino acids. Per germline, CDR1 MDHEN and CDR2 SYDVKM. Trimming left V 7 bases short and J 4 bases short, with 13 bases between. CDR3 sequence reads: CASTPQGSYGYTF. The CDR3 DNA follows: TGTGCCAGCACCCCCCAGGGGTCCTATGGCTACACCTTC.

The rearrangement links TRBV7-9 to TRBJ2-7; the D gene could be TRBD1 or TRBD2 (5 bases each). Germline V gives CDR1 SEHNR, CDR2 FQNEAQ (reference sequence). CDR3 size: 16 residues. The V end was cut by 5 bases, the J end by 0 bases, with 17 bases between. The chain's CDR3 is CASSRDEYSSSYEQYF. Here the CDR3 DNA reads TGTGCCAGCAGCCGGGACGAGTATTCGAGCTCCTACGAGCAGTACTTC.

CDR3 sequence reads: CASSIATGLNYGYTF. The CDR3 DNA reads TGTGCCAGTAGTATAGCCACAGGTCTTAACTATGGCTACACCTTC. The chain combines TRBV19 with TRBJ1-2; D perhaps matches TRBD1 (5 bases). V was shortened by 1 base and J by 1 base, with 10 bases between the two germline ends. Germline V lookup: CDR1 LNHDA, CDR2 SQIVND (reference sequence). The CDR3 has 15 residues. Looking up the rest from reference TRBV19 and TRBJ1-2 gives the full variable domain: DGGITQSPKYLFRKEGQNVTLSCEQNLNHDAMYWYRQDPGQGLRLIYYSQIVNDFQKGDIAEGYSVSREKKESFPLTVTSAQKNPTAFYLCASSIATGLNYGYTFGSGTRLTVV.

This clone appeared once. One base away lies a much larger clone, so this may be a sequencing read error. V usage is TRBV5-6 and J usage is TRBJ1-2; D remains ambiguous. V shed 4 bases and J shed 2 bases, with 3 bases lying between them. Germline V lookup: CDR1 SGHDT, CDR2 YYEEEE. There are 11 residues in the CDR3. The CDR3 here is CASSQNYGYTF. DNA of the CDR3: TGTGCCAGCAGCCAAAACTATGGCTACACCTTC. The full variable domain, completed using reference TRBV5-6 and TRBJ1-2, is DAGVTQSPTHLIKTRGQQVTLRCSPKSGHDTVSWYQQALGQGPQFIFQYYEEEERQRGNFPDRFSGHQFPNYSSELNVNALLLGDSALYLCASSQNYGYTFGSGTRLTVV.

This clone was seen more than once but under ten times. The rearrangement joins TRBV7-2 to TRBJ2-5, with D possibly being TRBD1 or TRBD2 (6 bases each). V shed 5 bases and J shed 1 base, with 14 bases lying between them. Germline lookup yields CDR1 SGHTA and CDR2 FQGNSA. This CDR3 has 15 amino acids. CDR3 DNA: TGTGCCAGCAGCGAAGGGTCGGGGGCCCAAGAGACCCAGTACTTC. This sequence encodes CASSEGSGAQETQYF.

CDR3: CASSGRNEQFF. The DNA for the CDR3 is TGTGCCAGTTCGGGGAGGAATGAGCAGTTCTTC. J is TRBJ2-1 and V is TRBV6-5; D may be TRBD2 (6 bases). V lost 9 bases and J lost 7, with 10 bases in between. The CDR3 runs 11 residues. Germline V gene lookup returns CDR1 MNHEY and CDR2 SVGAGI.

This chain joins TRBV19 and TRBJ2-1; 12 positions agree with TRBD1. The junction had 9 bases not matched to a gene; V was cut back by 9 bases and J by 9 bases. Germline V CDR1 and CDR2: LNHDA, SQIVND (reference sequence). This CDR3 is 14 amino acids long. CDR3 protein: CASSGTGGQREQFF. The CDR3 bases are TGTGCCAGCTCCGGGACAGGGGGCCAACGTGAGCAGTTCTTC. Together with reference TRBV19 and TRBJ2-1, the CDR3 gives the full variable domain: DGGITQSPKYLFRKEGQNVTLSCEQNLNHDAMYWYRQDPGQGLRLIYYSQIVNDFQKGDIAEGYSVSREKKESFPLTVTSAQKNPTAFYLCASSGTGGQREQFFGPGTRLTVL.

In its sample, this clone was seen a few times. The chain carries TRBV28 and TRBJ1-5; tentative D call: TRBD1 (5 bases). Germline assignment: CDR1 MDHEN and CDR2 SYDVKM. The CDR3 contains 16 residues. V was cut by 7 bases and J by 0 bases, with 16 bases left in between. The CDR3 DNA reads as TGTGCCAGCATGAAGGCAGGGCAGTATAGCAATCAGCCCCAGCATTTT. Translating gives CASMKAGQYSNQPQHF. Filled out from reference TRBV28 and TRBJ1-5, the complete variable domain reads DVKVTQSSRYLVKRTGEKVFLECVQDMDHENMFWYRQDPGLGLRLIYFSYDVKMKEKGDIPEGYSVSREKKERFSLILESASTNQTSMYLCASMKAGQYSNQPQHFGDGTRLSIL.